This is a list of T cell receptor beta chains from one sample in a study of radiotherapy plus CTLA-4 blockade in lung cancer. Assay used: immunoSEQ multiplex PCR; TCRdb lists only in-frame clones, some missing. The sample holds over 60,000 clones, about nine tenths seen once. Sample: peripheral blood, taken from a patient treated with radiotherapy plus ipilimumab. The receptor source for this set is a human donor with non-small cell lung cancer that progressed on radiotherapy plus ipilimumab. Both conserved end residues are part of each CDR3. Fields, in order: J gene, D gene, V gene, CDR3 length, clone size, CDR3 DNA, CDR3 protein. The D gene is left open where the match is weak. Expanded clones get a size class; other rows say once, few or many, or leave the size out.

TRBJ1-2 | . | TRBV7-9 | 13 | once | TGTGCCAGCAGCCTCGGGACAACGTATGGCTACACCTTC | CASSLGTTYGYTF
TRBJ1-3 | TRBD1 | TRBV11-2 | 16 | . | TGTGCCAGCAGCTTTGGCGAGGGGGCGAGAGGAAACACCATATATTTT | CASSFGEGARGNTIYF
TRBJ2-1 | TRBD2 | TRBV2 | 15 | . | TGTGCCAGCAGAAGGGTAGCGGGTTACTACAATGAGCAGTTCTTC | CASRRVAGYYNEQFF
TRBJ2-2 | . | TRBV5-1 | 15 | few | TGCGCCAGCAGCGAAACGACAGGGAACACCGGGGAGCTGTTTTTT | CASSETTGNTGELFF
TRBJ2-1 | TRBD2 | TRBV5-4 | 14 | once | TGTGCCAGCAGCGATACCCGACTAGCCAATGAGCAGTTCTTC | CASSDTRLANEQFF
TRBJ2-1 | . | TRBV5-1 | 16 | . | TGCGCCAGCAGCGCCTACAGGGTACAGTCCTACAATGAGCAGTTCTTC | CASSAYRVQSYNEQFF
TRBJ2-5 | . | TRBV5-4 | 16 | . | TGTGCCAGCAGCTTGGGGGGGGGCAGCAGCCAAGAGACCCAGTACTTC | CASSLGGGSSQETQYF
TRBJ1-1 | TRBD1 | TRBV7-3 | 15 | . | TGTGCCAGCAGCTTAAATAGGGACAGGGCGACTGAAGCTTTCTTT | CASSLNRDRATEAFF
TRBJ2-7 | . | TRBV10-3 | 14 | . | TGTGCCATCAGCCCCCAGGATAGGGTTTACGAGCAGTACTTC | CAISPQDRVYEQYF
TRBJ1-5 | TRBD1 | TRBV19 | 13 | . | TGTGCCAGTAGTGACAGGGTCAATCAGCCCCAGCATTTT | CASSDRVNQPQHF
TRBJ1-4 | . | TRBV6-1 | 15 | . | TGTGCCAGCAATAGGGTCCTGTCAACTAATGAAAAACTGTTTTTT | CASNRVLSTNEKLFF
TRBJ2-1 | TRBD2 | TRBV29-1 | 14 | . | TGCAGCGTTTCCGGGACTAGCGTGTACAATGAGCAGTTCTTC | CSVSGTSVYNEQFF
TRBJ2-5 | TRBD1 | TRBV6-5 | 14 | once | TGTGCCAGCAGGAGAGGACAGGGTCGAGAGACCCAGTACTTC | CASRRGQGRETQYF
TRBJ2-3 | . | TRBV9 | 16 | . | TGTGCCAGCAGCCGATCTACCGGGGCCCTCACAGATACGCAGTATTTT | CASSRSTGALTDTQYF
TRBJ2-1 | TRBD2 | TRBV9 | 15 | . | TGTGCCAGCAGCGTAGGTCTAGCGGCCTACAATGAGCAGTTCTTC | CASSVGLAAYNEQFF
TRBJ2-5 | TRBD1 | TRBV9 | 14 | . | TGTGCCAGCAGCGTCCCGGGACAGCAAGAGACCCAGTACTTC | CASSVPGQQETQYF
TRBJ1-1 | . | TRBV2 | 13 | . | TGTGCCAGCAGGGGCTCTCAGAACACTGAAGCTTTCTTT | CASRGSQNTEAFF
TRBJ2-7 | . | TRBV2 | 12 | . | TGTGCCAGCAGTAGATACTCGCGCGAGCAGTACTTC | CASSRYSREQYF
TRBJ2-1 | TRBD2 | TRBV7-2 | 16 | once | TGTGCCAGCAGCTTAGGGAGCGGGAGGACCGACAATGAGCAGTTCTTC | CASSLGSGRTDNEQFF
TRBJ1-4 | TRBD1 | TRBV30 | 14 | . | TGTGCCTGGAGTCCCGGGACAGGGGAGGAAAAACTGTTTTTT | CAWSPGTGEEKLFF
TRBJ2-7 | TRBD2 | TRBV5-1 | 14 | . | TGCGCCAGCGCCCGGACTAGCGGACTCTACGAGCAGTACTTC | CASARTSGLYEQYF
TRBJ2-5 | TRBD2 | TRBV27 | 14 | . | TGTGCCAGCAGTTTCAAGCCGGGGGGAGAGACCCAGTACTTC | CASSFKPGGETQYF
TRBJ2-3 | . | TRBV25-1 | 17 | . | TGTGCCAGCAGTGAACCTGCCCCGGGGGCCCCCACAGATACGCAGTATTTT | CASSEPAPGAPTDTQYF
TRBJ2-7 | . | TRBV7-2 | 15 | few | TGTGCCAGCAGCCCGGGGTTTAGCCGCCACTACGAGCAGTACTTC | CASSPGFSRHYEQYF
TRBJ2-3 | . | TRBV7-2 | 14 | once | TGTGCCAGCAGCTTAGGACTAGGTGAAGATACGCAGTATTTT | CASSLGLGEDTQYF
TRBJ2-5 | . | TRBV5-6 | 15 | . | TGTGCCAGCAGCTTGCTCCGGGGTGGGCAGGAGACCCAGTACTTC | CASSLLRGGQETQYF
TRBJ1-5 | . | TRBV9 | 14 | . | TGTGCCAGCAGCGTATCGGGTCGCAATCAGCCCCAGCATTTT | CASSVSGRNQPQHF
TRBJ2-4 | TRBD1 | TRBV6-1 | 14 | . | TGTGCCAGCAGTCAGACAGGGGTTAGGAACATTCAGTACTTC | CASSQTGVRNIQYF
TRBJ2-5 | TRBD2 | TRBV11-2 | 17 | . | TGTGCCAGCAGCCCTCAAGCGGGAGGAAGTTTCGGAGAGACCCAGTACTTC | CASSPQAGGSFGETQYF
TRBJ2-3 | . | TRBV30 | 14 | . | TGTGCCCAGAGCCTCTGGGGGTCCCAAGATACGCAGTATTTT | CAQSLWGSQDTQYF
TRBJ2-7 | . | TRBV6-6 | 12 | . | TGTGCCACCGGCCGGCCCACCTACGAGCAGTACTTC | CATGRPTYEQYF
TRBJ2-3 | . | TRBV5-1 | 15 | . | TGCGCCAGCAGCTCAGGGGACCAGAGCACAGATACGCAGTATTTT | CASSSGDQSTDTQYF
TRBJ1-1 | . | TRBV18 | 16 | . | TGTGCCAGCTCACCGGACCCTGCGGGGGTTGGCACTGAAGCTTTCTTT | CASSPDPAGVGTEAFF
TRBJ1-2 | TRBD1 | TRBV5-6 | 14 | . | TGTGCCAGCAGCCCCACAGGGGTTGTCTATGGCTACACCTTC | CASSPTGVVYGYTF
TRBJ2-1 | TRBD2 | TRBV5-1 | 14 | . | TGCGCCAGCAGCATGAGCGGGAGGAGCGATGAGCAGTTCTTC | CASSMSGRSDEQFF
TRBJ2-1 | . | TRBV4-1 | 15 | . | TGCGCCAGCAGCCAAGAAAGGCGGAGCTACAATGAGCAGTTCTTC | CASSQERRSYNEQFF
TRBJ2-2 | . | TRBV19 | 11 | . | TGTGCCAGTAAGGTCACCGGGGAGCTGTTTTTT | CASKVTGELFF
TRBJ2-7 | TRBD2 | TRBV11-2 | 16 | . | TGTGCCAGCAGCCCAATAGGGAGGGCAGGGATTTACGAGCAGTACTTC | CASSPIGRAGIYEQYF
TRBJ1-1 | . | TRBV5-1 | 13 | once | TGCGCCAGCACCCCCTGGGGGGAGGGTGAAGCTTTCTTT | CASTPWGEGEAFF
TRBJ2-7 | TRBD2 | TRBV2 | 17 | . | TGTGCCAGCAGTGAAGCGATTCACTCGGGACTATCCTACGAGCAGTACTTC | CASSEAIHSGLSYEQYF
TRBJ1-4 | . | TRBV25-1 | 12 | . | TGTGCCAGCAGTGAATTGTGGGAAAAACTGTTTTTT | CASSELWEKLFF
TRBJ1-2 | . | TRBV29-1 | 11 | few | TGCAGCGTTGAGCCAGGGTATGGCTACACCTTC | CSVEPGYGYTF
TRBJ2-5 | TRBD1 | TRBV10-2 | 15 | . | TGCGCCACAGAACCGGGACAGGCAAAACAAGAGACCCAGTACTTC | CATEPGQAKQETQYF
TRBJ1-1 | . | TRBV15 | 14 | . | TGTGCCACCAGCAGAGATCAGGTGAACACTGAAGCTTTCTTT | CATSRDQVNTEAFF
TRBJ2-5 | . | TRBV7-8 | 15 | once | TGTGCCAGCAGCTTAAGTTTTTCGGCCCAAGAGACCCAGTACTTC | CASSLSFSAQETQYF
TRBJ2-7 | TRBD2 | TRBV27 | 16 | . | TGTGCCAGCAGTCCTCTGGGACTAGCGGGAGCTTACGAGCAGTACTTC | CASSPLGLAGAYEQYF